This T cell receptor (beta chain) was retrieved from a study of blood T cell repertoires in COVID-19. About the research overall: The study drew acute and convalescent COVID-19 samples from the United States, Italy and Spain. The cDNA or gDNA used as material had been derived from T cells, B-cell-depleted T cells, or PBMCs.

Participants were aged 18 to 89 years from approximately 23 US areas. Cohort allocation depended upon clinical history that participants reported. Measured with immunoSEQ multiplex PCR; TCRdb has only the in-frame clones, and not every one. The sample lists 160,000 or so clones, 81% occurring once. In its sample, this clone was seen a few times. The sample was PBMCs or T cells enriched from blood (not recorded which). The sequence came from a woman in her thirties or forties with acute COVID-19.

The CDR3 bases are TGTGCCAGCAGATATAGCGGGGTAAACACCGGGGAGCTGTTTTTT. Its translation is CASRYSGVNTGELFF. The chain carries TRBV2 and TRBJ2-2; 8 positions match TRBD2. After removal of 6 bases from V and 2 bases from J, the junction contained 5 bases not matched to a gene. From germline, CDR1 is SNHLY and CDR2 FYNNEI. The length of the CDR3 is 15 residues.